The rows below give T cell receptor beta chains drawn from one sample of a study of blood T cell repertoires in COVID-19. The data were produced by immunoSEQ multiplex PCR, yet TCRdb's version contains in-frame clones alone and is incomplete. The profile shows approximately 400,000 clones, more than 70% of them singletons. Sequencing was done on a sample of peripheral blood. Source of these receptors: a woman aged 45-65 years with COVID-19, enrolled during active disease. The CDR3 runs from the conserved cysteine through the conserved F or W. The D gene is left open where the match is weak. Size is omitted from some rows. Given values are once, few, many or a class for expanded clones.

>few|TRBV5-1|TRBD1|TRBJ1-4
CASSLGDRGHGNEKLFF
TGCGCCAGCAGCTTGGGGGACAGGGGGCATGGTAATGAAAAACTGTTTTTT
>.|TRBV24-1|.|TRBJ2-3
CATSGHRDTQYF
TGTGCCACCAGTGGTCATAGAGATACGCAGTATTTT
>.|TRBV28|TRBD1|TRBJ2-6
CASSRQGESLVLTF
TGTGCCAGCAGCCGACAGGGGGAGAGTCTCGTCCTGACTTTC
>.|TRBV5-8|TRBD2|TRBJ2-1
CASSLAPGLAQGGRQFF
TGTGCCAGCAGCTTGGCTCCGGGACTAGCCCAGGGGGGGAGGCAGTTCTTC
>.|TRBV28|.|TRBJ1-1
CASSMPVAEAFF
TGTGCCAGCAGTATGCCCGTGGCCGAAGCTTTCTTT
>.|TRBV27|.|TRBJ2-2
CASSLRTGELFF
TGTGCCAGCAGTCTACGCACCGGGGAGCTGTTTTTT
>.|TRBV3-1/TRBV3-2|.|TRBJ2-5
CASSQARETQYF
TGTGCCAGCAGCCAAGCTCGGGAGACCCAGTACTTC
>.|TRBV24-1|.|TRBJ1-2
CATSDPDSANYGYTF
TGTGCCACCAGTGATCCGGACAGCGCGAACTATGGCTACACCTTC
>.|TRBV19|.|TRBJ1-1
CASSNEVNTEAFF
TGTGCCAGTAGTAACGAGGTGAACACTGAAGCTTTCTTT
>.|TRBV5-1|TRBD1|TRBJ1-2
CASKGQGLHGYTF
TGCGCCAGCAAAGGACAGGGGCTTCATGGCTACACCTTC
>.|TRBV11-2|TRBD2|TRBJ2-7
CASRGGTVLEQYF
TGTGCCAGCAGGGGGGGGACCGTCCTCGAGCAGTACTTC
>.|TRBV10-3|.|TRBJ2-7
CAISSGYEQYF
TGTGCCATCAGTTCAGGGTACGAGCAGTACTTC
>once|TRBV4-2|TRBD2|TRBJ2-3
CASSQVSGGGTDTQYF
TGTGCCAGCAGCCAAGTGAGCGGGGGCGGCACAGATACGCAGTATTTT
>.|TRBV7-2|.|TRBJ2-3
CASSLAPDRLSTDTQYF
TGTGCCAGCAGCTTAGCTCCCGACAGGCTTAGCACAGATACGCAGTATTTT
>.|TRBV27|.|TRBJ2-1
CASSPSTGSLNEQFF
TGTGCCAGCAGCCCTTCGACAGGTTCCCTTAATGAGCAGTTCTTC
>.|TRBV19|TRBD2|TRBJ2-3
CASSKWGRGTDTQYF
TGTGCCAGTAGTAAATGGGGGAGGGGCACAGATACGCAGTATTTT
>.|TRBV5-4|.|TRBJ2-5
CASSPPGPGDQYF
TGTGCCAGCAGTCCCCCCGGCCCGGGAGACCAGTACTTC
>.|TRBV18|.|TRBJ1-4
CASSPLLTTNEKLFF
TGTGCCAGCTCACCCCTACTGACAACTAATGAAAAACTGTTTTTT
>few|TRBV6-5|.|TRBJ1-1
CASSPPLADTEAFF
TGTGCCAGCAGTCCCCCCTTGGCGGACACTGAAGCTTTCTTT
>.|TRBV4-1|TRBD1|TRBJ2-1
CASSPLLGQGHNEQFF
TGCGCCAGCAGCCCGCTTCTGGGACAGGGACACAATGAGCAGTTCTTC
>once|TRBV19|.|TRBJ2-7
CASSPSTSSYEQYF
TGTGCCAGTAGCCCGTCCACGAGCTCCTACGAGCAGTACTTC
>.|TRBV19|TRBD1|TRBJ2-7
CASSPGQGPYEQYF
TGTGCCAGTAGTCCCGGACAGGGCCCCTACGAGCAGTACTTC
>.|TRBV7-3|TRBD1|TRBJ2-7
CASSWRDRFLEQYF
TGTGCCAGCAGCTGGCGGGACAGGTTTCTCGAGCAGTACTTC
>.|TRBV10-3|TRBD2|TRBJ2-3
CAISDQPGIAGGPDTQYF
TGTGCCATCAGTGACCAACCAGGGATAGCGGGGGGGCCAGATACGCAGTATTTT
>.|TRBV2|.|TRBJ1-2
CATHGGYGYTF
TGTGCCACCCATGGGGGGTATGGCTACACCTTC
>.|TRBV12-2|.|TRBJ2-6
CASRLAQVAYYSGANVLTF
TGTGCAAGTCGCTTAGCGCAAGTGGCATACTACTCTGGGGCCAACGTCCTGACTTTC
>.|TRBV5-1|.|TRBJ1-2
CASSSRTAAGGYTF
TGCGCCAGCAGCTCCCGGACAGCAGCCGGTGGCTACACCTTC
>.|TRBV6-2/TRBV6-3|TRBD2|TRBJ2-5
CASSHGGGRETQYF
TGTGCCAGCAGTCACGGGGGGGGAAGGGAGACCCAGTACTTC
>.|TRBV10-2|.|TRBJ2-3
CASSELSSTDTQYF
TGCGCCAGCAGTGAGTTATCTAGCACAGATACGCAGTATTTT
>.|TRBV19|.|TRBJ2-2
CASQATGELFF
TGTGCCAGCCAAGCCACCGGGGAGCTGTTTTTT
>.|TRBV7-3|.|TRBJ2-7
CASSLTGRGTSEQYF
TGTGCCAGCAGCTTAACGGGCAGGGGAACCTCCGAGCAGTACTTC
>.|TRBV2|TRBD1|TRBJ2-3
CASSTDRGRPDTQYF
TGTGCCAGCAGTACCGACAGGGGGCGCCCAGATACGCAGTATTTT
>.|TRBV4-1|.|TRBJ1-3
CASSQGGQATGNIIYF
TGCGCCAGCAGCCAAGGGGGGCAGGCCACTGGAAACATCATATATTTT
>few|TRBV18|.|TRBJ2-2
CASSPPTGSIVGTGELFF
TGTGCCAGCTCACCACCGACAGGCTCCATAGTTGGCACCGGGGAGCTGTTTTTT
>.|TRBV6-6|TRBD1|TRBJ1-2
CASSYLGQGANYGYTF
TGTGCCAGCAGTTACTTGGGACAGGGAGCTAACTATGGCTACACCTTC
>few|TRBV5-4|.|TRBJ2-1
CASSLAGRGEQFF
TGTGCCAGCAGCTTGGCCGGGCGGGGTGAGCAGTTCTTC
>.|TRBV9|.|TRBJ2-2
CASTRSVNTGELFF
TGTGCCAGCACCCGATCGGTGAACACCGGGGAGCTGTTTTTT
>.|TRBV19|TRBD2|TRBJ2-3
CASSPRTSGFTDTQYF
TGTGCCAGTAGTCCCCGGACTAGCGGTTTCACAGATACGCAGTATTTT
>.|TRBV5-6|TRBD1|TRBJ1-5
CASSSVTGHQPQHF
TGTGCCAGCAGCTCGGTGACAGGGCATCAGCCCCAGCATTTT
>.|TRBV7-6|.|TRBJ2-3
CASSSSQLLDTQYF
TGTGCCAGCAGCTCTAGTCAACTTTTAGATACGCAGTATTTT